This T cell receptor (beta chain) derives from a study of Ad26.COV2.S vaccination and SARS-CoV-2 variants. Study-wide results and limits: Spike-specific CD8+ and CD4+ T cell responses reportedly showed substantial breadth after vaccination. Vaccine recipients showed a spike-specific TCR breadth that was higher than in placebo recipients. It is possible that the TCR breadth and depth analyses underestimated the total T cell responses.

With 4 bases clipped from V and 8 bases from J, the junction kept 7 bases outside the gene matches. Germline loops: CDR1 GTSNPN, CDR2 SVGIG (reference sequence). The CDR3 spans 13 residues. Some clones are missing from TCRdb's copy, which holds only in-frame ones; the method was immunoSEQ multiplex PCR. Here the sample spans around 94,000 clones, around 81% being singletons. A word on this clone: The antigen is undetermined.

This receptor was identified in a human donor who had recovered from COVID-19. The specimen comprised peripheral blood, sampled after recovery from COVID-19. This chain joins TRBV30 and TRBJ1-4; 7 bases line up with TRBD1. The CDR3 spells CAWTTGDEEKLFF. CDR3 DNA: TGTGCCTGGACCACAGGGGACGAAGAAAAACTGTTTTTT.